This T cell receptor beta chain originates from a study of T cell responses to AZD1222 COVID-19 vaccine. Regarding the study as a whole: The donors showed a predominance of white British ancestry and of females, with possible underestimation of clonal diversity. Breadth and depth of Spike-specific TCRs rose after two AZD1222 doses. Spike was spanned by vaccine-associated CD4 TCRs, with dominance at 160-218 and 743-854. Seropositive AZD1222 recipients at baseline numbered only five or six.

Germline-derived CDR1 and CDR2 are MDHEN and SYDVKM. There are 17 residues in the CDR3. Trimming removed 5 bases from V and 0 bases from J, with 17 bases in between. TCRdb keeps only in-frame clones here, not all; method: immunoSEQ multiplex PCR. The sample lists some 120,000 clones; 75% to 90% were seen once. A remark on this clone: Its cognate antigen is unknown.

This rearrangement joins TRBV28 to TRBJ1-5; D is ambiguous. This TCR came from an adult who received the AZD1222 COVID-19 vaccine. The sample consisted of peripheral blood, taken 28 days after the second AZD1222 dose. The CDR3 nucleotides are TGTGCCAGCAGTGTCCCCGTTTCTGCTTATAGCAATCAGCCCCAGCATTTT. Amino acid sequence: CASSVPVSAYSNQPQHF.